This T cell receptor (beta chain) was documented in a study of blood T cell repertoires in COVID-19. The V gene's germline CDR1 is SEHNR and CDR2 FQNEAQ (reference sequence). This CDR3 comprises 12 residues. V was cut by 2 bases and J by 15 bases, with 14 bases left in between. Clones were sequenced by immunoSEQ multiplex PCR, and TCRdb holds only the in-frame ones, with some missing. Of fewer than 300,000 clones in the sample, 85% to 90% are singletons; the top ten hold around a tenth. The sequenced sample was peripheral blood. This rearrangement joins TRBV7-9 to TRBJ2-1; possibly TRBD2 for D (5 bases). This clonotype was sampled from a man over 45 with COVID-19, enrolled during active disease. The CDR3 reads CASSLTGEYPFF. The DNA of the CDR3 is TGTGCCAGCAGCTTAACCGGGGAGTACCCGTTCTTC.